This entry lists 5 T cell receptor beta chains sequenced from one sample in a study of blood T cell repertoires in COVID-19. Here immunoSEQ multiplex PCR was the method, and the copy in TCRdb shows in-frame clones only, minus some. The data contain under 200,000 clones, 86% of them singletons. The specimen sequenced was PBMCs or T cells enriched from blood (not recorded which). The source of these receptors is a man aged 40-49 years with acute COVID-19.

The V gene is TRBV4-3, the J gene TRBJ1-1; a possible D gene is TRBD1 (6 bases). The length of the CDR3 is 14 residues. The ends were cut back, 3 bases at V and 2 bases at J, with 10 bases in the middle. In germline, CDR1 is LGHNA, CDR2 YSLEER. Written as DNA, the CDR3 is TGCGCCAGCAGCCACCTAGGGGGAAACACTGAAGCTTTCTTT. Encoded protein: CASSHLGGNTEAFF.

The gene calls are TRBV27 and TRBJ2-7; 7 bases align to TRBD1. The CDR3 covers 13 residues. Trimming at V came to 6 bases and at J to 2 bases, leaving 4 bases not matched to a gene. Germline V CDR1 and CDR2: MNHEY, SMNVEV (reference sequence). The CDR3 region has the DNA TGTGCCAGCAGAGACAGGGCCGCCTACGAGCAGTACTTC. Protein product: CASRDRAAYEQYF.

The chain uses TRBV6-1 and TRBJ2-7, with D possibly TRBD2 on 5 matching bases. V lost 3 bases and J lost 5, with 17 bases in between. CDR3 length equals 15 residues. In germline, CDR1 is MNHNS, CDR2 SASEGT. The CDR3: CASSETSSLRNEQYF. CDR3 nucleotide sequence: TGTGCCAGCAGTGAGACTTCTAGCCTTAGAAACGAGCAGTACTTC.

The gene calls are TRBV29-1 and TRBJ1-2; D is unclear. Trimming shortened V by 5 bases and J by 2 bases, and 9 bases separated the two germline ends. The CDR3 has 12 amino acids. The V gene's germline CDR1 is SQVTM and CDR2 ANQGSEA. For the CDR3, the DNA is TGCAGCGTTAAAGTACAGAACTATGGCTACACCTTC. Protein sequence: CSVKVQNYGYTF.

The V gene is TRBV5-1, the J gene TRBJ2-4; 9 positions agree with TRBD1. Unmatched junction bases numbered 2, after V lost 3 bases and J lost 1 base. In germline, CDR1 is SGHRS, CDR2 YFSETQ. CDR3 length equals 15 residues. The CDR3 region has the DNA TGCGCCAGCAGCTGGACAGGGGAGGCCAAAAACATTCAGTACTTC. Encoded protein: CASSWTGEAKNIQYF.